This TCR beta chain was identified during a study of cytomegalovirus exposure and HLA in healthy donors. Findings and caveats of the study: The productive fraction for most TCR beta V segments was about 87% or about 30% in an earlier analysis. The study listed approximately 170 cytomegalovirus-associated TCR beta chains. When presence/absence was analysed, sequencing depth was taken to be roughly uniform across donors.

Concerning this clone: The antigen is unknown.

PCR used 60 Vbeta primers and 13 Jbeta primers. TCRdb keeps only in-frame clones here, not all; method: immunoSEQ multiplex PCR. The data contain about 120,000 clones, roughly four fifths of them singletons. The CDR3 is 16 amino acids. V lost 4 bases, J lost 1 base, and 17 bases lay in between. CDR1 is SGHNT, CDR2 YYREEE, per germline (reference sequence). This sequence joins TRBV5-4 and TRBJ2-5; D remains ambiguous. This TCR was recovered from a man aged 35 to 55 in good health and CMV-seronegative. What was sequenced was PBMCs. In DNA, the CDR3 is TGTGCCAGCAGCCCCGGCGGAGAACACTTCCAAGAGACCCAGTACTTC. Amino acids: CASSPGGEHFQETQYF.